Included here is one TCR beta chain sequence, with context. Its antigen has not been determined. Base qualities are not at hand, and no much larger clone is one base apart. Flow cytometry had shown CD8+CD57+ cell expansion in the patients selected for sequencing. Every patient had a diagnosis of severe acquired aplastic anemia based on International Study of Aplastic Anemia and Agranulocytosis and Camitta criteria. Patients had received no therapy at the time of blood sampling. TCR repertoires of sorted CD4+ and CD8+ blood T cells from severe aplastic anemia patients and healthy subjects were deep-sequenced in the study. In the USA, patient enrollment took place under clinicaltrials.gov protocols 00001620, 01623167, 00001397, 00071045, 00081523 and 00961064. Ficoll-Paque density gradient centrifugation was used to isolate peripheral blood mononuclear cells. Before DNA was extracted, CD4+ and CD8+ T cells were sorted using either FACS or magnetic beads.

The sample originates from a study of CD8+CD57+ T cells in acquired aplastic anemia (dated by TCRdb to between 2017 and 2018). Regarding the complete study: On average, sorted CD4+ and CD8+ cells yielded around 3.1 ug of extracted DNA, with a range of roughly 0.18 to 30 ug. CD8+CD57+ expansion was defined as frequency above the mean frequency observed in healthy subjects. Findings and caveats that apply to the study as a whole: Roughly 30 CD8+ CDR3 sequences were found to be shared between patients and controls, but these sequences appeared to be highly expressed in patients and within the immunodominant clones of the patients. CD8+ Simpson's diversity did not differ significantly between patients and healthy controls (P=0.060).

Spanning cysteine to phenylalanine, the CDR3 consists of 14 amino acids. CDR3 DNA is the only sequence kept; it has 42 bases, read in frame from the first base. From a lookup of the germline V gene, CDR1 and CDR2 are ENHRY and SYGVKD. V loses 2 bases of germline sequence and J loses 5 bases, and the interval between the two ends is 10 bases. Genomic DNA was used as template for profiling of TCR beta VDJ combinations and CDR3 sequences. An Illumina HiSeq 2000 was the platform used for TCR repertoire sequencing. The paper's processing steps were these. TRBV/TRBJ rearrangement plots, CDR3 size and DJ length profiles, and Simpson's diversity index were used to evaluate the repertoires. The immunodominant clone was defined as the most abundant DNA sequence in deep sequencing data. CDR3 amino acid sequences were checked for sharing between subjects and were compared against published repertoires and the VDJdb database. TCRdb reran the public reads through fastp at Q25 and MiXCR, keeping productive beta chains. Every entry covers one CDR3 protein and lists the most common genes and DNA from its rows. In this record, the V and J calls reflect TCRdb's handling and not the investigators' own analysis. The sample records under 350,000 distinct CDR3 sequences, 45% to 65% of which are singletons. Roughly 1.3% of the sample is in the top ten clones.

The source is a human donor with aplastic anemia. The chain uses TRBV10-3 and TRBJ2-1; the D gene assignment is perhaps TRBD1 or TRBD2, with each matching 5 bases. Sequenced input: sorted CD4+, CD8+, or CD8+CD57+ T cells (not recorded which) from PBMCs. The nucleotide sequence is TGTGCCATCAGTGAGATGGGACGAAACAATGAGCAGTTCTTC. This is translated as CAISEMGRNNEQFF.